This T cell receptor (beta chain) was profiled in a study of blood T cell repertoires in COVID-19 (dated by TCRdb to 2020 to 2021). Context from the whole study: Collaborator samples came from the United States, Italy and Spain and covered acute and convalescent phases of COVID-19. The prospective study material was composed of cDNA or gDNA derived from T cells, B-cell-depleted T cells, or PBMCs. The dataset comprised deeply sampled blood TCRbeta repertoires from subjects exposed to, actively infected with, or recovered from COVID-19. The repertoires were made available in a free public database intended to serve as a resource for research on the immune response to SARS-CoV-2. The samples were drawn from the first 160 participants of the ongoing ImmuneRACE study and from over a thousand subjects provided by 6 global collaborators. Sample metadata almost always included a de-identified subject ID, COVID-19 status, age in years and sex. HLA class I and class II types, where available, came from metadata supplied by the sample provider rather than from assay-based typing. General findings and caveats noted by the study authors: How much clinical and demographic metadata was included differed by source and by participant, and the metadata was provided uncurated.

The immunoSEQ Assay, a bias-controlled multiplex PCR, was used to amplify TCRbeta CDR3 regions from genomic DNA. Per the source publication's procedure: Nucleated cell counts per sample were estimated from amplification of reference gene primers within the assay. To quantify the absolute abundance of each unique TCRbeta CDR3 rearrangement, sequence reads were collapsed and filtered. For each sample, productive Simpson clonality was calculated by taking the square root of Simpson's diversity index across productive rearrangements. Held by TCRdb, this immuneACCESS table contains in-frame sequences only and omits some clones. Under half of the omission traces to an unresolved V gene where checked; the cause of the rest is unknown. That table supplies the V and J calls and clone size; D and trimming were determined from the DNA. A total of fewer than 450,000 clones appear in this sample, about 88% of them only once. Roughly 6.6% of the sample is in the top ten clones.

The germline V end is reduced by 1 base and the J end by 7 bases; junction bases left unmatched: 5. CDR1 and CDR2, per the germline V gene, are SGHAT and FQNNGV. The CDR3 measures 16 amino acids from cysteine to phenylalanine. This entry keeps only the CDR3 DNA: 48 bases, framed from base 1. The count of this clone is one. What this receptor recognizes is not known. The sample holds no much larger clone one base away, and base qualities are not on file. One collaborating source in Seattle enrolled patients while the patients were actively infected and followed the patients over time throughout the course of disease. Collaborating institutions collected whole blood in K2EDTA tubes following their own protocols. For TCRbeta analysis, collaborators shipped samples as frozen whole blood, isolated PBMCs, or DNA extracted from either of those sample types.

Sequencing was done on a sample of peripheral blood. In this chain, TRBV11-2 is recombined with TRBJ2-2, with TRBD2 identical over 11 junction bases. The TCR originated in a woman in her seventies with COVID-19, enrolled during active disease. The CDR3 has the sequence CASSLVSGGAGGELFF. Here is the DNA: TGTGCCAGCAGCTTAGTTAGCGGGGGGGCCGGCGGGGAGCTGTTTTTT. With all but the CDR3 taken from the reference TRBV11-2 and TRBJ2-2 genes, the full variable domain is: EAGVAQSPRYKIIEKRQSVAFWCNPISGHATLYWYQQILGQGPKLLIQFQNNGVVDDSQLPKDRFSAERLKGVDSTLKIQPAKLEDSAVYLCASSLVSGGAGGELFFGEGSRLTVL.